These T cell receptor beta chains were read from a single sample in a study of blood T cells in healthy people across ages. TCRdb processed the 5' RACE reads anew with MiXCR; each CDR3 protein has one entry. The repertoire consists of about 800,000 distinct CDR3 sequences, with approximately 25% occurring once and the leading ten covering roughly 3.8%. The same data also contributed to another study, on T cells of mothers and their children.

The sequencing input was blood. These receptors all stem from a boy aged 5-17 years in good health. Each CDR3 is given with its conserved first and last residue. The order of the fields is clone size, D gene, CDR3 length, V gene, J gene, CDR3 protein, CDR3 DNA. The D gene is left open where the match is weak. The size field is filled for only some rows; it gives once, few, many or a size class.

>NA|TRBD2|15|TRBV7-8|TRBJ2-5
CASSLLAGGLETQYF
TGTGCCAGCAGCTTACTAGCGGGGGGGTTAGAGACCCAGTACTTC
>NA|TRBD2|17|TRBV25-1|TRBJ2-5
CASSEYRLAGGPETQYF
TGTGCCAGCAGTGAATATCGGCTAGCGGGAGGTCCAGAGACCCAGTACTTC
>few|TRBD2|15|TRBV7-9|TRBJ2-1
CASSPDRGAYNEQFF
TGTGCCAGCAGCCCCGACCGGGGGGCCTACAATGAGCAGTTCTTC
>few|NA|16|TRBV12-3/TRBV12-4|TRBJ2-7
CASSLGRRTGAYEQYF
TGTGCCAGCAGTTTAGGCCGCAGGACTGGAGCCTACGAGCAGTACTTC
>few|TRBD2|16|TRBV12-3/TRBV12-4|TRBJ2-1
CASSSRGLAGNNEQFF
TGTGCCAGCAGTTCCCGGGGACTAGCGGGAAACAATGAGCAGTTCTTC
>NA|TRBD1|17|TRBV20-1|TRBJ1-5
CSAARYSGTGSNQPQHF
TGCAGTGCTGCCCGCTACTCCGGGACAGGTAGCAATCAGCCCCAGCATTTT
>few|NA|13|TRBV29-1|TRBJ2-5
CSVEQGIAETQYF
TGCAGCGTCGAGCAGGGGATAGCGGAGACCCAGTACTTC
>NA|NA|13|TRBV30|TRBJ2-5
CAWKQGIQETQYF
TGTGCCTGGAAACAGGGAATCCAAGAGACCCAGTACTTC
>NA|NA|16|TRBV5-6|TRBJ1-2
CASSLFRGEKLSGYTF
TGTGCCAGCAGCTTGTTTCGAGGGGAGAAACTATCTGGCTACACCTTC
>few|NA|14|TRBV29-1|TRBJ1-3
CSVEALQGGNTIYF
TGCAGCGTTGAAGCCTTACAGGGTGGAAACACCATATATTTT
>few|NA|15|TRBV9|TRBJ2-5
CASSVVPSERETQYF
TGTGCCAGCAGCGTAGTTCCCTCCGAGCGGGAGACCCAGTACTTC
>NA|NA|15|TRBV4-1|TRBJ1-3
CASSQVGDSGNTIYF
TGCGCCAGCAGCCAAGTAGGAGACTCTGGAAACACCATATATTTT
>NA|NA|8|TRBV7-9|TRBJ2-3
CASSQEYF
TGTGCCAGCAGCCAGGAGTATTTT
>few|NA|18|TRBV5-5|TRBJ2-1
CASSLAGVPGGRWNEQFF
TGTGCCAGCAGCTTGGCCGGGGTTCCCGGGGGGCGTTGGAATGAGCAGTTCTTC
>NA|NA|13|TRBV14|TRBJ2-5
CASSQELAWGKFF
TGTGCCAGCAGCCAAGAACTCGCCTGGGGAAAGTTCTTC
>NA|NA|15|TRBV11-2|TRBJ2-6
CASSGLHSGANVLTF
TGTGCCAGCTCGGGGCTGCACTCTGGGGCCAACGTCCTGACTTTC
>few|NA|14|TRBV28|TRBJ2-3
CASSLPGDFDTQYF
TGTGCCAGCAGTTTACCAGGGGATTTTGATACGCAGTATTTT
>few|NA|15|TRBV21-1|TRBJ1-3
CASTRASLSGNTIYF
TGTGCCAGCACCCGAGCATCCCTCTCTGGAAACACCATATATTTT
>NA|NA|12|TRBV29-1|TRBJ1-1
CSAGRMGTEAFF
TGCAGCGCAGGAAGGATGGGCACTGAAGCTTTCTTT
>NA|NA|15|TRBV20-1|TRBJ1-2
CSARREGLLNYGYTF
TGCAGTGCTAGACGGGAGGGACTCCTTAACTATGGCTACACCTTC
>few|NA|15|TRBV4-1|TRBJ2-7
CASSQGQVAYDEQYF
TGCGCCAGCAGCCAAGGACAGGTTGCCTACGACGAGCAGTACTTC
>NA|NA|16|TRBV5-1|TRBJ2-7
CASSSKPPGADYEQYF
TGCGCCAGCAGCTCTAAGCCCCCCGGGGCGGACTACGAGCAGTACTTC
>NA|TRBD1|15|TRBV28|TRBJ2-5
CASRSGGPYQETQYF
TGTGCCAGCAGATCAGGGGGCCCGTACCAAGAGACCCAGTACTTC
>NA|TRBD1|14|TRBV5-1|TRBJ2-4
CASSPGTGGDIQYF
TGCGCCAGCAGCCCCGGGACAGGGGGCGACATTCAGTACTTC
>few|TRBD2|14|TRBV5-4|TRBJ2-3
CASSRTSDTDTQYF
TGTGCCAGCAGCCGGACTAGCGACACAGATACGCAGTATTTT
>NA|NA|14|TRBV27|TRBJ2-1
CASSLSTSLNEQFF
TGTGCCAGCAGTTTATCCACTAGTCTCAATGAGCAGTTCTTC
>few|TRBD1|15|TRBV4-1|TRBJ2-1
CASSTDRGSYNEQFF
TGCGCCAGCAGTACCGACAGGGGCTCCTACAATGAGCAGTTCTTC
>few|NA|13|TRBV27|TRBJ2-7
CASSFGQGHEQYF
TGTGCCAGCAGTTTCGGGCAGGGCCACGAGCAGTACTTC
>NA|NA|15|TRBV28|TRBJ2-2
CASSTTSPGTGELFF
TGTGCCAGCAGCACTACTAGCCCCGGCACCGGGGAGCTGTTTTTT
>few|NA|14|TRBV7-9|TRBJ2-3
CASQEVSGTDTQYF
TGTGCCAGCCAAGAAGTATCCGGCACAGATACGCAGTATTTT
>NA|NA|12|TRBV29-1|TRBJ2-7
CSVVWGSYEQYF
TGCAGCGTTGTCTGGGGCTCCTACGAGCAGTACTTC
>few|NA|16|TRBV7-2|TRBJ1-6
CASSLAPTVTNSPLHF
TGTGCCAGCAGCTTAGCCCCGACAGTTACTAATTCACCCCTCCACTTT